This T cell receptor (beta chain) was sequenced during a study of CD8 T cells in Susac syndrome. The authors carried out high-throughput sequencing of TCR beta. They applied it to CD8+ and CD4+ T cells obtained from blood. Random hexamers were used to reverse transcribe about 0.5 to 1 ug of RNA. The method of amplification for TCR beta CDR3 was immunoSEQ multiplex PCR, covering 54 Vbeta and 13 Jbeta. One entry per CDR3 protein results from TCRdb running MiXCR on the immunoSEQ multiplex PCR reads. The top ten clones hold 0.082% of a sample with hundreds of thousands of distinct CDR3 sequences, 85% to 95% of them seen once. A word on this clonotype: Its cognate antigen is unknown.

Notes on the study in general: It was acknowledged in the study that its TCR sequencing and HLA analysis involved a relatively small number of individuals.

Trimming took off 6 bases at V and 5 bases at J, with 14 bases between the two ends. The CDR3 totals 13 residues. Germline V gene data show CDR1 as SQVTM and CDR2 as ANQGSEA. The sequence was collected from a human donor with multiple sclerosis. Sequencing was performed on CD4+ T cells from PBMCs. The chain couples TRBV29-1 to TRBJ1-5; TRBD1 is a possible D gene (6 bases). The CDR3 bases are TGCAGCGTCGCAGACAGGTCCGATCAGCCCCAGCATTTT. It codes for CSVADRSDQPQHF. The full variable domain, in which reference TRBV29-1 and TRBJ1-5 provide the parts outside the CDR3, is SAVISQKPSRDICQRGTSLTIQCQVDSQVTMMFWYRQQPGQSLTLIATANQGSEATYESGFVIDKFPISRPNLTFSTLTVSNMSPEDSSIYLCSVADRSDQPQHFGDGTRLSIL.